The 4 T cell receptor beta chains reported below all come from one sample, sequenced in a study of blood T cell repertoires in COVID-19. TCRdb's copy holds only in-frame clones and misses some; the assay was immunoSEQ multiplex PCR. The repertoire has about 230,000 clones, 65% to 90% of them found once; the top ten carry about 2%. Specimen: peripheral blood. The source is a man in his forties who had recovered from COVID-19.

V is TRBV7-9 and J is TRBJ1-3; 7 bases agree with TRBD1. After removal of 5 bases from V and 0 bases from J, the junction contained 1 base not matched to a gene. Germline CDR1 and CDR2: SEHNR and FQNEAQ (reference sequence). This CDR3 contains 14 residues. CDR3 DNA: TGTGCCAGCAGCGGGACAGCCTCTGGAAACACCATATATTTT. Translated: CASSGTASGNTIYF.

The chain carries TRBV19 and TRBJ1-3; 7 nucleotides line up with TRBD1. V trimming: 5 bases; J trimming: 2 bases; junction bases outside the gene matches: 6. Germline CDR1 is LNHDA and CDR2 is SQIVND (reference sequence). The CDR3 covers 15 residues. As DNA, the CDR3 is TGTGCCAGTAGTGTACGCGGGACAGCTGGAAACACCATATATTTT. Its protein is CASSVRGTAGNTIYF.

A word on this clone: Compared with germline, one end of the junction differs, possibly owing to a read error. This sequence joins TRBV4-3 and TRBJ1-6; D is uncertain. CDR1 and CDR2 from the germline V gene are LGHNA and YSLEER. The CDR3 extends over 16 amino acids. The chain's CDR3 is CASSKDLSSYNSPLHF. Written as DNA, the CDR3 is TGCGCCAGCAGCAAAGACCTGAGCTCCTATAATTCACCCCTCCACTTT.

The chain has TRBV4-1 and TRBJ2-3; 14 bases are shared with TRBD2. Germline loops: CDR1 MGHRA, CDR2 YSYEKL. Germline trimming cut 0 bases from V and 1 base from J; bases unmatched to any gene: 6. The CDR3 totals 19 residues. The CDR3 bases are TGCGCCAGCAGCCAAGAAGGGACTAGCGGGAGTGGCGGCACAGATACGCAGTATTTT. Protein sequence: CASSQEGTSGSGGTDTQYF.